This T cell receptor (beta chain) was sequenced in a study of shared clonotypes between healthy human individuals. Study-wide context: Samples came from a couple of female and a few male donors aged 18 to 49.

This CDR3 is 15 amino acids long. Germline CDR1 and CDR2: SGHRS and YFSETQ. V was pared by 4 bases and J by 6 bases, with 12 bases of the junction left unmatched. The data were produced by immunoSEQ multiplex PCR, yet TCRdb's version contains in-frame clones alone and is incomplete. There are some 2.1 million clones in the sample; 90% to 95% occur only once, and 0.13% lies in the top ten. This clone came up once. Sample: naive CD4+ T cells sorted from blood. As to subset: CD45RA+ positively selected. This TCR derives from a man in his late teens or twenties in good health. This chain connects TRBV5-1 to TRBJ2-7; 8 nucleotides match TRBD1. CDR3 in amino acids: CASSVRTDRVGEQYF. The DNA for the CDR3 is TGCGCCAGCAGCGTTCGGACGGACAGGGTTGGCGAGCAGTACTTC.